This T cell receptor beta chain originates from a study of CD8+ T cells in alopecia areata listed by TCRdb under 2018. For context, the study as a whole: The treated patients took part in an open-label pilot trial in which moderate-to-severe alopecia areata was treated with oral tofacitinib at 5 to 10 mg twice daily. In both human patients and the C3H/HeJ mouse model, the study applied high-throughput TCRbeta sequencing to look at T cell clonal expansion in alopecia areata. The RNA source kit depended on sample type: the PAXgene miRNA kit for fixed scalp, the miRNeasy kit for PBMCs, and the RNeasy kit for mouse skin. Scalp tissue and sorted CD4+ and CD8+ peripheral blood T cells from patchy and totalis/universalis alopecia areata patients and from healthy controls were covered by human TCRbeta sequencing. Patients stayed on tofacitinib for 6 to 18 months and then had 6 months of follow-up off drug so that delayed response and recurrence could be assessed. immunoSEQ multiplex PCR using 35 Vbeta forward primers and 13 Jbeta reverse primers was used to amplify TCRbeta CDR3 regions. Biopsies were taken from tofacitinib-treated patients at baseline and at 4 and 24 weeks of treatment, and a later scalp biopsy was taken in several of the tofacitinib-treated patients. Scalp clonality was compared among normal scalp (n=4), patchy alopecia areata scalp (n=8), and alopecia totalis/universalis scalp (n=8). Points the paper makes about the study in general: Scalp TCR repertoire analysis is complicated because resident alphabeta T cells in normal human skin are also sequenced, whereas mouse skin is dominated by gammadelta T cells. Higher clonality and more expanded CD8+ clones were observed in lesional scalp than in normal scalp, particularly in alopecia totalis/universalis, a finding suggestive of antigenic drive. Compared with mice, TCR sequences shared between patients were less clear, possibly partly because of HLA diversity across the patient population.

Trimming accounts for 3 bases at V and 8 bases at J, while the number of junction bases matched to no gene is 13. The CDR3 measures 16 amino acids from cysteine to phenylalanine. Solely the CDR3 DNA is kept, with 48 bases framed from the first base. CDR1 SGHTS and CDR2 YDEGEE are derived from the germline V gene. This clone was seen only a few times. This receptor's antigen is unknown. One base away there is no much larger clone; base qualities are not given. Library construction relied on the immunoSEQ multiplex PCR assay. RNA was extracted from all samples and reverse transcribed into cDNA, which served as template for TCR sequencing. First-strand cDNA was synthesized with SuperScript III using a 2:1 mix of oligo-dT and random hexamers. A synthetic immune receptor repertoire was used to measure amplification bias, and any remaining bias was corrected computationally. On the authors' methods: Raw reads were preprocessed to remove errors, and CDR3 was defined according to IMGT conventions as the region from the conserved cysteine to phenylalanine. Clonality was computed by normalizing Shannon entropy by log2 of the number of productive unique TCRs and subtracting the result from 1. Whether each scalp clone was CD4 or CD8 was inferred by checking scalp TCRbeta sequences against the CD4 and CD8 repertoires from sorted blood. TCRdb holds this immuneACCESS table with in-frame rearrangements only. Some clones are missing; in checked studies, unresolved V genes explain under half, and the rest has no known cause. V and J calls plus clone size are reproduced from that table; the DNA served to infer D and trimming. The sample records over 110,000 clones, about 47% of which are singletons. Of the sample, around 1% falls within the top ten clones.

Sample time point, as interpreted from the label and publication: baseline before oral tofacitinib. Lesional scalp punch biopsies and peripheral blood were collected from alopecia areata patients. PBMCs were isolated by density centrifugation and stained for CD3, CD4 and CD8, after which CD4+ and CD8+ T cells were sorted on a FACSAria. Here the chain combines TRBV5-8 and TRBJ2-4; 8 bases in the junction line up with TRBD1. The clonotype originates from a human donor with alopecia areata. The sequences come from CD4+ T cells sorted from blood, collected at week 0. The CDR3 amino acid sequence is: CASSWNPGQVWDIQYF. The sequenced DNA is TGTGCCAGCAGCTGGAACCCGGGACAGGTTTGGGACATTCAGTACTTC. With the portions outside the CDR3 filled from the reference TRBV5-8 and TRBJ2-4 genes, the complete variable region becomes EAGVTQSPTHLIKTRGQQATLRCSPISGHTSVYWYQQALGLGLQFLLWYDEGEERNRGNFPPRFSGRQFPNYSSELNVNALELEDSALYLCASSWNPGQVWDIQYFGAGTRLSVL.